These T cell receptor beta chains were read from a single sample in a study of cytomegalovirus exposure and HLA in healthy donors. The data were produced by immunoSEQ multiplex PCR, yet TCRdb's version contains in-frame clones alone and is incomplete. The table lists 100,000 to 120,000 clones, roughly three quarters of them singletons. Sequenced material: PBMCs. All receptors derive from a male donor in good health and CMV-seronegative. The CDR3 runs from the conserved cysteine through the conserved F or W. D genes are given only for firm matches. Only some rows state a clone size, as once, few, many or a class for expanded clones.

d_call | j_call | clone_size | v_call | cdr3_nt | cdr3_aa
TRBD1 | TRBJ1-2 | NA | TRBV30 | TGTGCCTGGAGTGTACCCGGGACAGCGGTAGGCTACACCTTC | CAWSVPGTAVGYTF
NA | TRBJ2-3 | NA | TRBV29-1 | TGCAGCCTTAGGGGTCGTAGCACAGATACGCAGTATTTT | CSLRGRSTDTQYF
NA | TRBJ1-2 | NA | TRBV6-9 | TGTGCCAGCAGAACCCGACAGGAGGTCTATGGCTACACCTTC | CASRTRQEVYGYTF
TRBD2 | TRBJ2-2 | NA | TRBV27 | TGTGCCAGCAGTCCCTTTCCGTGGGGAGGGGCCGGGGAGCTGTTTTTT | CASSPFPWGGAGELFF
NA | TRBJ2-7 | NA | TRBV7-2 | TGTGCCAGCAGCTTAGGTATTAGAGAGTCCGAGCAGTACTTC | CASSLGIRESEQYF
NA | TRBJ2-3 | NA | TRBV5-4 | TGTGCCAGCAGCAAATCATCGCGGGGTAGCACAGATACGCAGTATTTT | CASSKSSRGSTDTQYF
NA | TRBJ2-7 | NA | TRBV9 | TGTGCCAGCAGCGCGGGGTGGGGGGGCGACGAGCAGTACTTC | CASSAGWGGDEQYF
TRBD2 | TRBJ2-7 | NA | TRBV6-1 | TGTGCCAGCAGTGGGCTACTAGCGGGAAACCTCTACGAGCAGTACTTC | CASSGLLAGNLYEQYF
NA | TRBJ1-2 | NA | TRBV28 | TGTGCCAGCAGTTTAGGTCAGTCATTCTATGGCTACACCTTC | CASSLGQSFYGYTF
NA | TRBJ2-1 | NA | TRBV7-3 | TGTGCCAGCAGCTCGGTTTCGAGCTCCTACAATGAGCAGTTCTTC | CASSSVSSSYNEQFF
TRBD1 | TRBJ2-7 | NA | TRBV19 | TGTGCCAGTAGTACATCAGGGGGAACAGGCGAGCAGTACTTC | CASSTSGGTGEQYF
NA | TRBJ1-1 | many | TRBV7-9 | TGTGCCAGCAGCTCCGGACAGAACACTGAAGCTTTCTTT | CASSSGQNTEAFF
NA | TRBJ1-2 | NA | TRBV19 | TGTGCCAGTAGTATTGGGCACCAGCCCTCCTATGGCTACACCTTC | CASSIGHQPSYGYTF
NA | TRBJ1-1 | NA | TRBV29-1 | TGCAGCGTTCACAGAGTACTGAACACTGAAGCTTTCTTT | CSVHRVLNTEAFF
TRBD2 | TRBJ2-7 | once | TRBV19 | TGTGCCAGTAGCCCCATCGGGGAGGGCGAGCAGTACTTC | CASSPIGEGEQYF
NA | TRBJ2-7 | once | TRBV7-6 | TGTGCCAGCAGCTTGGACAGCGAGCAGTACTTC | CASSLDSEQYF
TRBD1 | TRBJ2-7 | NA | TRBV29-1 | TGCAGCGTTGGAGAAGAGGACAGGGTGTCCGAGCAGTACTTC | CSVGEEDRVSEQYF
NA | TRBJ2-2 | NA | TRBV10-2 | TGCGCCAGCAGTGTCGACCGAGAGGTAACCGGGGAGCTGTTTTTT | CASSVDREVTGELFF
NA | TRBJ2-1 | NA | TRBV29-1 | TGCAGCGTTCTAGGTTTTGCGGATGAGCAGTTCTTC | CSVLGFADEQFF
TRBD2 | TRBJ2-1 | once | TRBV19 | TGTGCCAGTAGTAGGACTAGCGGGAGGGCCAATGAGCAGTTCTTC | CASSRTSGRANEQFF
NA | TRBJ1-4 | few | TRBV10-2 | TGCGCCAGCAGTGACAGGGACACTACTCAACTGTTTTTT | CASSDRDTTQLFF
TRBD1 | TRBJ2-7 | NA | TRBV19 | TGTGCCAGTAGTATAAAGGGACAGGGGGACTACGAGCAGTACTTC | CASSIKGQGDYEQYF
NA | TRBJ2-1 | few | TRBV4-1 | TGCGCCAGCAGCCCGTGGTCAGGGGCGAACTACAATGAGCAGTTCTTC | CASSPWSGANYNEQFF
TRBD1 | TRBJ2-5 | once | TRBV19 | TGTGCCAGTAGTATAGGGGACAGGGGGCTGGAGACCCAGTACTTC | CASSIGDRGLETQYF
NA | TRBJ1-4 | NA | TRBV4-3 | TGCGCCAGCAGCCAGGAAGTCCCAGGGTCAGGCGGTGAAAAACTGTTTTTT | CASSQEVPGSGGEKLFF
TRBD1 | TRBJ1-4 | NA | TRBV5-6 | TGTGCCAGCAGCCAGACAGGGGTTAATGAAAAACTGTTTTTT | CASSQTGVNEKLFF
NA | TRBJ2-5 | NA | TRBV5-1 | TGCGCCAGCAGCTTCGGTGTTGCAGAGACCCAGTACTTC | CASSFGVAETQYF
TRBD1 | TRBJ1-4 | NA | TRBV28 | TGTGCCAGCACCGGGACAGGGACGAGAAAACTGTTTTTT | CASTGTGTRKLFF
NA | TRBJ1-4 | NA | TRBV4-3 | TGCGCCAGCAGCCAAGGAACAGGGCCTAATGAAAAACTGTTTTTT | CASSQGTGPNEKLFF
NA | TRBJ1-5 | NA | TRBV10-3 | TGTGCCATCTCTGAACAGGGACCAAGTCAGCCCCAGCATTTT | CAISEQGPSQPQHF
NA | TRBJ2-7 | NA | TRBV30 | TGTGCCTGGAGGATCGTCGGGAGCATGACGCAGTACTTC | CAWRIVGSMTQYF
TRBD2 | TRBJ2-3 | once | TRBV29-1 | TGCAGCGCAGCTGAAGCGGGAGGAACAGATACGCAGTATTTT | CSAAEAGGTDTQYF
TRBD2 | TRBJ2-7 | NA | TRBV7-9 | TGTGCCAGCAGCGACGGACTAGCGGTCTACGAGCAGTACTTC | CASSDGLAVYEQYF
NA | TRBJ1-2 | NA | TRBV2 | TGTGCCAGCAGCGGACGGGAGTCATATGGCTACACCTTC | CASSGRESYGYTF
NA | TRBJ2-4 | once | TRBV2 | TGTGCCAGCAGTGCGGAGCTAGCCAAAAACATTCAGTACTTC | CASSAELAKNIQYF
NA | TRBJ1-2 | many | TRBV4-3 | TGCGCCAGCAGCCAAGACCTAACAGGGCTGGTTGGCTACACCTTC | CASSQDLTGLVGYTF
TRBD2 | TRBJ2-1 | once | TRBV10-3 | TGTGCCATCAGTGACACTAGCGGGATATACAATGAGCAGTTCTTC | CAISDTSGIYNEQFF
NA | TRBJ2-1 | NA | TRBV2 | TGTGCCAGCAGGCTAGGAGGCAATGAGCAGTTCTTC | CASRLGGNEQFF
NA | TRBJ1-1 | NA | TRBV11-1 | TGTGCCAGCAGCTCCCTATTTAGGGGCGAAGCTTTCTTT | CASSSLFRGEAFF
NA | TRBJ2-7 | NA | TRBV5-4 | TGTGCCAGCAGCTTCCCACAGGGCGGTAGGGCCTACGAGCAGTACTTC | CASSFPQGGRAYEQYF